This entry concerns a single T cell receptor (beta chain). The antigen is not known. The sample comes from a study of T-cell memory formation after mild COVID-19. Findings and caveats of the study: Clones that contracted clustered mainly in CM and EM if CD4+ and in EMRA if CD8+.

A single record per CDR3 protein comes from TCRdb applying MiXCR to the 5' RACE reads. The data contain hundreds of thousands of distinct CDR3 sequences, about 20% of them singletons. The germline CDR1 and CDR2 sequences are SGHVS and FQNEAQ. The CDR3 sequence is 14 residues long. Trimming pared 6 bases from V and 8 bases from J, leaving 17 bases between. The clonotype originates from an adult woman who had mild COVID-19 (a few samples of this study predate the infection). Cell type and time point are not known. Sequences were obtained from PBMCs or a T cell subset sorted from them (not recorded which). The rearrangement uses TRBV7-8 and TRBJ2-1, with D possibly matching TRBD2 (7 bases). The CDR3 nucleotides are TGTGCCAGCAGGCCCGGGGGGCCGAACGATGAGCAGTTCTTC. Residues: CASRPGGPNDEQFF.